A single sample is the source of the 29 T cell receptor beta chains below, sequenced in a study of identical twins listed by TCRdb under 2016. The library was generated by 5' RACE. Data came from an Illumina HiSeq 2000. The raw public data were reprocessed by TCRdb itself: fastp quality trimming at Q25, MiXCR clonotype calling, in-frame beta chains only. Rows merge per CDR3 protein into single entries with the most common DNA and genes. Present in this sample are some 500,000 distinct CDR3 sequences, 9% to 10% of which were seen just once. The ten largest make up roughly 3% of the sample. Another study also made use of these data, one on yellow fever vaccine responses in identical twins.

The sequenced sample was PBMCs. The receptor source for this set is a woman aged 18 to 35 in good health.

Only a few counts were recorded for this clonotype. The rearrangement uses TRBV20-1 and TRBJ2-3; D possibly corresponds to TRBD2 (5 bases). The length of the CDR3 is 15 residues. Trimming removed 0 bases from V and 6 bases from J, with 16 bases in between. Germline values: CDR1 DFQATT, CDR2 SNEGSKA (reference sequence). CDR3 nucleotides: TGCAGTGCTAGAGATCTCTACGGGAAGGTCGATACGCAGTATTTT. It specifies CSARDLYGKVDTQYF.

A few counts support this clonotype. This sequence joins TRBV7-9 and TRBJ2-3, with 10 bases aligning to TRBD1. The CDR3 sequence is 16 residues long. Germline trimming cut 5 bases from V and 6 bases from J; bases unmatched to any gene: 11. CDR1 is SEHNR and CDR2 is FQNEAQ in the germline V gene (reference sequence). The CDR3 DNA sequence: TGTGCCAGCAGCAACCGGGACAGGGGTCCCCAGGATACGCAGTATTTT. It translates to CASSNRDRGPQDTQYF.

This chain uses TRBV20-1 with TRBJ2-3; 7 bases fit TRBD2. Germline CDR1 and CDR2: DFQATT and SNEGSKA (reference sequence). The CDR3 loop spans 15 amino acids. The V segment lost 2 bases and the J segment 5 bases; nucleotides outside the gene matches: 10. DNA of the CDR3: TGCAGTGCTAGAAGCCCCGGGACTAAAAAAGATACGCAGTATTTT. Amino acid sequence: CSARSPGTKKDTQYF.

In its sample, this clonotype was seen many times. The genes are TRBV28 and TRBJ1-2; D may be TRBD1 (5 bases). This CDR3 has 15 residues. CDR1 and CDR2 (germline): MDHEN, SYDVKM. V lost 7 bases to trimming and J lost 2 bases, with 17 bases between them. As DNA, the CDR3 is TGTGCCAGCAACCCTAATAGGGAGGGGAACTATGGCTACACCTTC. It translates to CASNPNREGNYGYTF.

There are a few counts of this clonotype. This chain connects TRBV20-1 to TRBJ2-1, with TRBD2 identical over 11 bases. Looked up from germline, CDR1 is DFQATT and CDR2 is SNEGSKA (reference sequence). The CDR3 has 15 amino acids. Unmatched junction bases numbered 8, after V lost 5 bases and J lost 5 bases. The CDR3 spells CSAFPRTSGHNEQFF. DNA for the CDR3: TGCAGTGCTTTCCCCCGGACTAGCGGGCACAATGAGCAGTTCTTC.

V gene TRBV28 combines with J gene TRBJ2-1; TRBD2 matches 7 bases. The CDR3 extends over 13 amino acids. V shed 7 bases and J 3 bases; nucleotides not matched to a gene: 3. Germline CDR1 is MDHEN and CDR2 is SYDVKM. This CDR3 reads CASNAGDYNEQFF. The CDR3, as DNA: TGTGCCAGCAACGCGGGGGACTACAATGAGCAGTTCTTC.

There are many counts of this clonotype. V gene TRBV20-1 combines with J gene TRBJ2-3, with a tentative D call TRBD1 (6 bases). This CDR3 is 15 amino acids long. The germline V and J ends were trimmed by 2 bases and 1 base, with 13 bases remaining between them. Per germline, CDR1 DFQATT and CDR2 SNEGSKA (reference sequence). CDR3 DNA sequence: TGCAGTGCTAGACACAGGGAGATCGGCACAGATACGCAGTATTTT. This sequence encodes CSARHREIGTDTQYF.

The chain combines TRBV30 with TRBJ2-3; D perhaps matches TRBD2 (5 bases). The germline V gene has CDR1 GTSNPN and CDR2 SVGIG (reference sequence). With 0 bases removed from V and 8 bases from J, the gap between germline ends came to 15 bases. CDR3 size: 14 residues. CDR3 residues: CAWSVPEAVGTQYF. The DNA of the CDR3 is TGTGCCTGGAGTGTACCGGAGGCGGTGGGTACGCAGTATTTT. Based on the CDR3 plus reference TRBV30 and TRBJ2-3, the full variable domain is SQTIHQWPATLVQPVGSPLSLECTVEGTSNPNLYWYRQAAGRGLQLLFYSVGIGQISSEVPQNLSASRPQDRQFILSSKKLLLSDSGFYLCAWSVPEAVGTQYFGPGTRLTVL.

This clonotype came up a few times. The genes are TRBV4-3 and TRBJ2-2; no firm D call. This CDR3 region has 13 residues. CDR1 is LGHNA and CDR2 is YSLEER in the germline V gene. With 0 bases removed from V and 6 bases from J, the gap between germline ends came to 5 bases. CDR3 sequence reads: CASSQDRAGELFF. The CDR3 coding sequence is TGCGCCAGCAGCCAAGATAGGGCCGGGGAGCTGTTTTTT.

A few counts support this clonotype. V usage is TRBV20-1 and J usage is TRBJ2-7; D is possibly TRBD1 (6 bases). The ends were cut back, 7 bases at V and 2 bases at J, with 15 bases in the middle. The length of the CDR3 is 13 residues. Germline V gives CDR1 DFQATT, CDR2 SNEGSKA (reference sequence). As DNA, the CDR3 is TGCAGTGGCGCCAAGGGGGTGCCCTACGAGCAGTACTTC. Its translation is CSGAKGVPYEQYF.

This clonotype has at least ten counts. The V gene is TRBV5-1, the J gene TRBJ1-1; 7 nucleotides match TRBD1. V lost 7 bases, J lost 0 bases, and 6 bases stayed unmatched. Germline V gene data show CDR1 as SGHRS and CDR2 as YFSETQ. The CDR3 consists of 14 residues. CDR3 in DNA: TGCGCCAGCTTCGACAGGGCAGTGAACACTGAAGCTTTCTTT. It translates to CASFDRAVNTEAFF.

The rearrangement links TRBV10-3 to TRBJ1-5; D is undetermined. Germline values: CDR1 ENHRY, CDR2 SYGVKD. V lost 0 bases and J 1 base, leaving 10 bases between the germline ends. The CDR3 is made up of 16 amino acids. CDR3 sequence: CAISESGVGSNQPQHF. As DNA, the CDR3 is TGTGCCATCAGTGAGTCCGGGGTGGGGAGCAATCAGCCCCAGCATTTT.

J is TRBJ2-1 and V is TRBV20-1; the match to TRBD2 covers 9 bases. V trimming: 1 base; J trimming: 9 bases; junction bases outside the gene matches: 4. Per germline, CDR1 DFQATT and CDR2 SNEGSKA (reference sequence). This CDR3 is 13 amino acids long. This chain's CDR3 is CSARAIAGVEQFF. For the CDR3, the DNA is TGCAGTGCTAGAGCAATAGCGGGAGTTGAGCAGTTCTTC.

This rearrangement joins TRBV6-2 or TRBV6-3 to TRBJ2-1; 10 bases agree with TRBD2. The germline V gene encodes CDR1 MNHEY and CDR2 SVGEGT. CDR3 size: 15 residues. Unmatched junction bases numbered 6, after V lost 7 bases and J lost 3 bases. CDR3 amino acids: CASITKRGGYNEQFF. The CDR3 DNA reads as TGTGCCAGCATTACGAAGCGGGGGGGCTACAATGAGCAGTTCTTC.

This clonotype was seen many times. This chain links TRBV7-9 with TRBJ2-5, with D tentatively TRBD1 (6 bases). In germline, CDR1 is SEHNR, CDR2 FQNEAQ (reference sequence). CDR3 length: 17 residues. V lost 5 bases, J lost 5 bases, and 24 bases lay in between. As DNA, the CDR3 is TGTGCCAGCAGCCCGAGAAAAGGACAGATTACTCTGGAGACCCAGTACTTC. Translated: CASSPRKGQITLETQYF.

V is TRBV6-1 and J is TRBJ2-7, with 11 bases fitting TRBD1. The germline V gene encodes CDR1 MNHNS and CDR2 SASEGT. The J segment lost 2 bases and the V segment lost 6 bases, leaving 6 bases of the junction unmatched. This CDR3 has 15 residues. CDR3 nucleotide sequence: TGTGCCAGCAGCGCCGGACAGGGGGCTACCTACGAGCAGTACTTC. The encoded protein is CASSAGQGATYEQYF.

In this sample, this clonotype turned up many times. The rearrangement links TRBV7-2 to TRBJ1-1; a possible D gene is TRBD1 (6 bases). The CDR3 extends over 14 amino acids. V gave up 3 bases and J gave up 1 base, with 9 bases separating them. Germline V gene sequence: CDR1 SGHTA, CDR2 FQGNSA. CDR3 amino acids: CASSFRGGNTEAFF. DNA of the CDR3: TGTGCCAGCAGCTTCAGAGGGGGGAACACTGAAGCTTTCTTT.

This clonotype was counted many times. The chain couples TRBV7-2 to TRBJ2-5; D assignment may be TRBD1 or TRBD2 (5 bases each). The CDR3 extends over 14 amino acids. Germline loops: CDR1 SGHTA, CDR2 FQGNSA. The ends were cut back, 0 bases at V and 5 bases at J, with 10 bases in the middle. In nucleotides, the CDR3 is TGTGCCAGCAGCTTAGCCCCGGGGCGGGAGACCCAGTACTTC. It is translated as CASSLAPGRETQYF.

This clonotype was recorded a few times. The chain links TRBV6-1 to TRBJ1-2; TRBD1 matches 10 bases. J lost 2 bases, V lost 5 bases, and 5 bases had no gene match. CDR3 length equals 15 residues. Germline V gene lookup returns CDR1 MNHNS and CDR2 SASEGT. CDR3 nucleotides: TGTGCCAGCAGTCCCCGGGACAGGGGCAACTATGGCTACACCTTC. Residues: CASSPRDRGNYGYTF.

Only a few counts were recorded for this clonotype. The V and J genes are TRBV7-9 and TRBJ2-7; TRBD2 agrees at 7 bases. The trim removed 5 bases at V and 7 bases at J, leaving 8 bases unmatched. The CDR3 is 13 amino acids. The germline V gene encodes CDR1 SEHNR and CDR2 FQNEAQ (reference sequence). CDR3 sequence: CASSPSGAGEQYF. The DNA for the CDR3 is TGTGCCAGCAGCCCAAGCGGGGCTGGGGAGCAGTACTTC.

This clonotype was counted between two and nine times. Compared with germline, one end of the junction differs, possibly owing to a read error. V and J are TRBV28 and TRBJ2-1; D may be TRBD1 (6 bases). The CDR3 contains 12 residues. Germline assignment: CDR1 MDHEN and CDR2 SYDVKM. CDR3 loop: CASTQPPGVTIF. CDR3 bases: TGTGCCAGCACCCAACCTCCAGGGGTGACAATCTTC.

This clonotype was recorded at least ten times. The rearrangement uses TRBV7-2 and TRBJ2-7, with D possibly TRBD2 on 6 matching bases. Germline values: CDR1 SGHTA, CDR2 FQGNSA. The CDR3 length is 14 residues. V lost 2 bases, J lost 6 bases, and 14 bases lay in between. The CDR3 reads CASSLIGGSVEQYF. DNA of the CDR3: TGTGCCAGCAGCTTAATTGGAGGGTCTGTCGAGCAGTACTTC.

The chain combines TRBV20-1 with TRBJ2-7; a weak D match, TRBD1 (6 bases). CDR3 length equals 15 residues. The germline V gene has CDR1 DFQATT and CDR2 SNEGSKA (reference sequence). V lost 7 bases and J lost 6, with 25 bases in between. As DNA, the CDR3 is TGCAGTGTCGCACCGGGACACCCAAAACAACCCGAGCAGTACTTC. Translating gives CSVAPGHPKQPEQYF.

This clonotype was seen a handful of times. The chain uses TRBV14 and TRBJ2-3, with 7 bases fitting TRBD1. This CDR3 comprises 15 residues. Germline V lookup: CDR1 SGHDN, CDR2 FVKESK. Germline trimming cut 4 bases from V and 2 bases from J; bases unmatched to any gene: 6. The CDR3 loop is CASSRWTGTTDTQYF. For the CDR3, the DNA is TGTGCCAGCAGCCGATGGACAGGAACCACAGATACGCAGTATTTT.

This clonotype has ten or more counts. The chain recombines TRBV4-1 with TRBJ2-1; 8 bases line up with TRBD1. The germline V gene encodes CDR1 MGHRA and CDR2 YSYEKL. The CDR3 contains 15 residues. The V segment lost 1 base and the J segment 4 bases; nucleotides outside the gene matches: 3. CDR3 sequence (DNA): TGCGCCAGCAGCCAAGGCAGACAGGGGTACAATGAGCAGTTCTTC. This encodes CASSQGRQGYNEQFF.

This clonotype was recorded at least ten times. CDR3: CASSGTPLEQFF. The CDR3 DNA sequence: TGTGCCAGCAGTGGGACCCCACTAGAGCAGTTCTTC. The V call is TRBV25-1, the J call TRBJ2-1; D gene unclear. Germline-derived CDR1 and CDR2 are MGHDK and SYGVNS. This CDR3 contains 12 residues. V lost 4 bases, J lost 10 bases, and 11 bases lay in between.

This clonotype was seen a few times. The chain couples TRBV12-3 or TRBV12-4 to TRBJ2-2; no definite D call. The CDR3 spans 17 residues. Trimming shortened V by 1 base and J by 4 bases, and 16 bases separated the two germline ends. CDR3 sequence reads: CASSLGFSVQLTGELFF. The CDR3, as DNA: TGTGCCAGCAGTTTAGGATTCAGTGTACAGCTCACCGGGGAGCTGTTTTTT.

The chain joins TRBV18 to TRBJ2-1, with D possibly TRBD2 on 6 matching bases. Trimming removed 0 bases at V and 8 bases at J, with 11 bases between. CDR3 size: 14 residues. Germline lookup yields CDR1 KGHSH and CDR2 LQKENI. CDR3 protein: CASSPPSGEDEQFF. The CDR3 nucleotides are TGTGCCAGCTCACCACCGTCGGGGGAAGATGAGCAGTTCTTC.

The chain has TRBV18 and TRBJ2-5, with D possibly matching TRBD2 (5 bases). With 0 bases removed from V and 5 bases from J, the gap between germline ends came to 7 bases. The germline V gene has CDR1 KGHSH and CDR2 LQKENI. CDR3 size: 13 residues. This CDR3 reads CASSPPPGETQYF. DNA for the CDR3: TGTGCCAGCTCACCACCCCCGGGGGAGACCCAGTACTTC. Looking up the rest from reference TRBV18 and TRBJ2-5 gives the full variable domain: NAGVMQNPRHLVRRRGQEARLRCSPMKGHSHVYWYRQLPEEGLKFMVYLQKENIIDESGMPKERFSAEFPKEGPSILRIQQVVRGDSAAYFCASSPPPGETQYFGPGTRLLVL.